The clone carrying this T cell receptor (beta chain) was seen more than once but under ten times. Its target is not known. This CDR3 region has 15 residues. J was trimmed by 2 bases and V by 1 base; bases with no gene match: 4. Germline V gives CDR1 LNHDA, CDR2 SQIVND (reference sequence). Sequencing used immunoSEQ multiplex PCR; TCRdb keeps in-frame clones, though not all of them. Here the sample spans some 100,000 clones, over 75% being singletons. The data belong to a study of graft-versus-host responses after intestinal transplantation. The gene calls are TRBV19 and TRBJ2-7; 8 nucleotides line up with TRBD1. The sequencing here drew on unstimulated CD4+ T cells sorted from spleen or lymph node cells, taken before transplant. The sequence was collected from a human donor who was the organ donor for an intestinal transplant. CDR3 loop: CASSIAGTGTYEQYF. CDR3 coding DNA: TGTGCCAGTAGTATAGCCGGGACAGGCACCTACGAGCAGTACTTC.